The T cell receptor (beta chain) under discussion was sequenced for a study of human T cells and chemical hapten exposure. Study-wide points: Correlating positively with patch test score were the PT1 expanded TCR counts.

On this clonotype: What it binds is unknown.

TCRdb re-called the RACE reads through MiXCR, storing one row per CDR3 protein. The sample lists a few hundred thousand distinct CDR3 sequences; around 5.5% were seen once. Stated time point: pre-sensitization, week 0. Treatment denoted: therapeutic diphenylcyclopropenone sensitization with weekly scalp DPC. There are 15 residues in the CDR3. The germline V gene has CDR1 SEHNR and CDR2 FQNEAQ (reference sequence). Trimming shortened V by 1 base and J by 4 bases, and 13 bases separated the two germline ends. The material sequenced was whole blood, taken in connection with sensitization to the hapten diphenylcyclopropenone (DPC). J is TRBJ2-5 and V is TRBV7-9, with D perhaps given as TRBD1 or TRBD2 (5 bases each). This TCR derives from a woman aged 18-35 years with alopecia areata. Some clones in this sample may be carry-over from other donors' samples. The CDR3 coding sequence is TGTGCCAGCAGCTTAGATCGGGGCCCCGGAGAGACCCAGTACTTC. Protein product: CASSLDRGPGETQYF.